This is a list of T cell receptor beta chains from one sample in a study of STAT5B mutations in CD4+ large granular lymphocyte leukemia. Sequenced by immunoSEQ multiplex PCR; TCRdb stores in-frame clones only, minus some. The sample records some 32,000 clones, over 80% being singletons. Sequencing input: CD4+ T cells from blood buffy coats. These receptors were taken from a human donor in good health. CDR3s include the opening cysteine and the closing phenylalanine or tryptophan. Fields, in order: J gene, V gene, CDR3 protein.

j_gene: TRBJ2-6
v_gene: TRBV28
CDR3aa: CASSSSGAAGANVLTF

j_gene: TRBJ1-5
v_gene: TRBV7-9
CDR3aa: CASSLQQNQPQHF

j_gene: TRBJ1-5
v_gene: TRBV4-3
CDR3aa: CASSQDLSINQPQHF

j_gene: TRBJ1-5
v_gene: TRBV19
CDR3aa: CATAGQNNQPQHF

j_gene: TRBJ1-2
v_gene: TRBV7-2
CDR3aa: CASRLTGGGGYTF

j_gene: TRBJ2-7
v_gene: TRBV6-1
CDR3aa: CASSDQGLAIYEQYF

j_gene: TRBJ2-5
v_gene: TRBV7-9
CDR3aa: CASSLSSVGETQYF

j_gene: TRBJ2-7
v_gene: TRBV18
CDR3aa: CASSPGGASYEQYF

j_gene: TRBJ1-4
v_gene: TRBV4-1
CDR3aa: CASSSPGDTNEKLFF

j_gene: TRBJ1-1
v_gene: TRBV18
CDR3aa: CASSPGQGMGLDTEAFF

j_gene: TRBJ1-4
v_gene: TRBV6-8
CDR3aa: CASSRDRGNEKLFF